These 12 T cell receptor beta chains share one sample of origin, sequenced in a study of T cell responses to AZD1222 COVID-19 vaccine. TCRdb's table, derived via immunoSEQ multiplex PCR, lists solely in-frame clones and lacks some. The data show about 140,000 clones, about 90% seen once. Sequences were derived from peripheral blood, sampled 28 days after the second AZD1222 dose. Receptors originate from an adult who received the AZD1222 COVID-19 vaccine.

The chain has TRBV11-3 and TRBJ2-7; TRBD2 matches 10 bases. CDR1 is SGHNT, CDR2 YENEEA, per germline. This CDR3 has 13 residues. The junction had 3 bases not matched to a gene; V was cut back by 6 bases and J by 4 bases. The CDR3 sequence is CASSRAGGYEQYF. The CDR3 coding sequence is TGTGCCAGCAGTCGAGCGGGAGGGTACGAGCAGTACTTC.

This chain joins TRBV5-8 and TRBJ1-1; D unclear. The CDR3 has 17 residues. V shed 1 base and J shed 1 base, with 17 bases lying between them. Germline CDR1 reads SGHTS; CDR2 reads YDEGEE. Here the CDR3 reads CASSLSPGPGRNTEAFF. The CDR3 bases are TGTGCCAGCAGCTTGTCACCTGGACCGGGAAGGAACACTGAAGCTTTCTTT.

This rearrangement joins TRBV5-6 to TRBJ1-2; 9 bases line up with TRBD1. The CDR3 runs 14 residues. V shed 3 bases, J shed 5 bases, and the junction held 5 bases outside the gene matches. In germline, CDR1 is SGHDT, CDR2 YYEEEE. CDR3 DNA sequence: TGTGCCAGCAGCTCCGGGACAGGGTTTTATGGCTACACCTTC. Protein: CASSSGTGFYGYTF. The whole variable domain, remainder taken from reference TRBV5-6 and TRBJ1-2, is DAGVTQSPTHLIKTRGQQVTLRCSPKSGHDTVSWYQQALGQGPQFIFQYYEEEERQRGNFPDRFSGHQFPNYSSELNVNALLLGDSALYLCASSSGTGFYGYTFGSGTRLTVV.

The chain has TRBV7-3 and TRBJ1-2; D is unresolved. Germline CDR1 SGHTA, CDR2 FQGTGA. Trimming took 5 bases from V and 5 from J, leaving 12 bases between them. This CDR3 is built from 13 residues. In DNA form, the CDR3 reads TGTGCCAGCAGCCTTAAAGCAGGTTATGGCTACACCTTC. It is translated as CASSLKAGYGYTF. Variable domain in full (rest from reference TRBV7-3 and TRBJ1-2): GAGVSQTPSNKVTEKGKYVELRCDPISGHTALYWYRQSLGQGPEFLIYFQGTGAADDSGLPNDRFFAVRPEGSVSTLKIQRTERGDSAVYLCASSLKAGYGYTFGSGTRLTVV.

This chain links TRBV19 with TRBJ2-5; D not certain. Per germline, CDR1 LNHDA and CDR2 SQIVND (reference sequence). The ends were cut back, 5 bases at V and 2 bases at J, with 9 bases in the middle. This CDR3 contains 13 residues. The CDR3 DNA reads TGTGCCAGTAGTCGCGAACAGCAAGAGACCCAGTACTTC. This sequence encodes CASSREQQETQYF.

V is TRBV2 and J is TRBJ2-7; a possible D gene is TRBD1 (5 bases). CDR3 length: 12 residues. Looked up from germline, CDR1 is SNHLY and CDR2 is FYNNEI. Trimming took off 8 bases at V and 7 bases at J, with 15 bases between the two ends. CDR3 in DNA: TGTGCCAGCGAAGGGGTTTCTAGGGAGCAGTACTTC. Its protein is CASEGVSREQYF.

CDR3 loop: CASSIGTPTLTEAFF. CDR3 DNA sequence: TGTGCCAGTAGTATAGGGACTCCAACCCTCACTGAAGCTTTCTTT. The chain couples TRBV19 to TRBJ1-1; the D is unclear. Germline V gene sequence: CDR1 LNHDA, CDR2 SQIVND (reference sequence). The CDR3 sequence is 15 residues long. The V gene lost 1 base and the J gene lost 4 bases, with 13 bases spanning the gap.

This clone was found once. The V and J genes are TRBV10-3 and TRBJ2-1; perhaps TRBD2 as D (7 bases). Per germline, CDR1 ENHRY and CDR2 SYGVKD. The CDR3 totals 16 residues. Trimming shortened V by 4 bases and J by 8 bases, and 21 bases separated the two germline ends. The DNA for the CDR3 is TGTGCCATCAGTGCAAGGGGGGGACGGTCTGGCGATGAGCAGTTCTTC. Translating it yields CAISARGGRSGDEQFF.

This clone appeared once. J is TRBJ1-2 and V is TRBV29-1; D perhaps matches TRBD1 (5 bases). The CDR3 sequence is 13 residues long. V was cut by 2 bases and J by 4 bases, with 11 bases left in between. CDR1 SQVTM and CDR2 ANQGSEA come from the germline V gene. In nucleotides, the CDR3 is TGCAGCGTTGAAAAGGGGATTCGCTATGGCTACACCTTC. Translated, it gives CSVEKGIRYGYTF.

This sequence joins TRBV29-1 and TRBJ2-5; 8 bases align to TRBD1. This CDR3 has 13 amino acids. Germline V lookup: CDR1 SQVTM, CDR2 ANQGSEA. After removal of 8 bases from V and 4 bases from J, the junction contained 9 bases not matched to a gene. Here the CDR3 DNA reads TGCAGCTTGCCCAGGGGGCTTTTAGAGACCCAGTACTTC. Its protein product is CSLPRGLLETQYF.

V usage is TRBV11-2 and J usage is TRBJ1-2; the match to TRBD1 covers 7 bases. Trimming removed 2 bases from V and 5 bases from J; junction bases left unmatched: 17. The length of the CDR3 is 18 residues. Germline V lookup: CDR1 SGHAT, CDR2 FQNNGV. DNA for the CDR3: TGTGCCAGCAGCTTACACGGGACAGCCCCCGTTTCTAGGTATGGCTACACCTTC. Residues: CASSLHGTAPVSRYGYTF.

This rearrangement joins TRBV27 to TRBJ1-1; the D is unclear. V was shortened by 5 bases and J by 8 bases, with 12 bases between the two germline ends. The CDR3 is 12 amino acids. Germline V gene sequence: CDR1 MNHEY, CDR2 SMNVEV (reference sequence). The CDR3 DNA reads TGTGCCAGCAGTACCCGACGGGGAGAAGCTTTCTTT. Protein: CASSTRRGEAFF.